This T cell receptor beta chain was sequenced in a study of identifying expanded T cells in peripheral blood. TCRdb's table, derived via immunoSEQ multiplex PCR, lists solely in-frame clones and lacks some. The sample consists of over 100,000 clones, about 88% of them appearing once. With respect to this clone: Its antigen is still unknown.

Points from the study as a whole: Clone count variance between approximately 2-week samples rose with total template count.

Healthy donors had no documented immune events, such as infections, while sampled. V lost 8 bases to trimming and J lost 4 bases, with 11 bases between them. This CDR3 comprises 12 residues. Germline CDR1 and CDR2: MNHNS and SASEGT. Sequencing used blood. The clonotype originates from a person aged 18-70 years in good health. The V gene is TRBV6-1, the J gene TRBJ1-2, with D unclear. Here the CDR3 DNA reads TGTGCCAGCCGGGCGGCGAGCTATGGCTACACCTTC. This sequence encodes CASRAASYGYTF.